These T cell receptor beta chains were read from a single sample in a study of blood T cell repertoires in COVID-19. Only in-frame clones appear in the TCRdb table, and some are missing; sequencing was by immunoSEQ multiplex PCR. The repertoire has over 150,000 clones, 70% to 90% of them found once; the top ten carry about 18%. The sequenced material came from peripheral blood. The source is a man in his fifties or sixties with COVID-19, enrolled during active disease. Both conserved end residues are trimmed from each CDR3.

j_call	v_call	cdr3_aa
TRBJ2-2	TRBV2	ASSDDRELNIYTGELF
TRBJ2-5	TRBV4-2	ASSQDRGTETQY
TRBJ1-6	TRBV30	AWSSPWTGGYNSPLH
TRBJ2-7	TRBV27	ASREGSLGYEQY
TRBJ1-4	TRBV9	ASSESPQANEKLF
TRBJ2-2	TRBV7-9	AIQRRDRGTGELF
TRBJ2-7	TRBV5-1	ASSLSLDSYEQY
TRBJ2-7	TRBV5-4	ASSPRTSGSYEQY
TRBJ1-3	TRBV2	ASSPSLGQGRNTIY
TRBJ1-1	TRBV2	ASSRQGFGDTEAF
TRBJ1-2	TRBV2	ASSSGQGPYGYT
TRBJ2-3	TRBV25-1	ASSEFPGTSTDTQY
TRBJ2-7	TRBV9	ASSVVGTSYEQY
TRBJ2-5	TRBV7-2	ASSQNSGQETQY
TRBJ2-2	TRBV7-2	ASSSGLNTGELF
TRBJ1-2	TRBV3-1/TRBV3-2	ASSPDHRGHGYGYT